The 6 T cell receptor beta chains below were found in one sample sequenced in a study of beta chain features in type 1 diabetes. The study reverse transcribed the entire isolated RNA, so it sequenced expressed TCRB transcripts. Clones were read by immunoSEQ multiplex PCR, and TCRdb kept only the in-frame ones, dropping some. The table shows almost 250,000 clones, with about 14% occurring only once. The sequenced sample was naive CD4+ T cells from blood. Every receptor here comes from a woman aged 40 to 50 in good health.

The CDR3 protein is CASTLGQGTTGELFF. CDR3 in DNA: TGTGCCAGCACCCTCGGACAGGGAACCACCGGGGAGCTGTTTTTT. The chain has TRBV27 and TRBJ2-2, with 8 bases aligning to TRBD1. With V trimmed by 7 bases and J by 4 bases, 8 bases remained unmatched. The CDR3 runs to 15 residues. Germline lookup yields CDR1 MNHEY and CDR2 SMNVEV (reference sequence).

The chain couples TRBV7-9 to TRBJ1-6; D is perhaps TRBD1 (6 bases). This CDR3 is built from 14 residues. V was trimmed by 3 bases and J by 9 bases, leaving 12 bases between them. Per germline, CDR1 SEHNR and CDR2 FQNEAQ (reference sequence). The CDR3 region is CASSLSQGGSPLHF. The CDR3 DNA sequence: TGTGCCAGCAGCTTGTCGCAAGGGGGTTCACCCCTCCACTTT.

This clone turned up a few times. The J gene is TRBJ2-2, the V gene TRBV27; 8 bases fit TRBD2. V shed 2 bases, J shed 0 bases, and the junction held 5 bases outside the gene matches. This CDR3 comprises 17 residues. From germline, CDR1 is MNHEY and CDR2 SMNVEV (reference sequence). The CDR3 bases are TGTGCCAGCAGTTTAAGGGGTAGCGGGGCGAACACCGGGGAGCTGTTTTTT. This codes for CASSLRGSGANTGELFF.

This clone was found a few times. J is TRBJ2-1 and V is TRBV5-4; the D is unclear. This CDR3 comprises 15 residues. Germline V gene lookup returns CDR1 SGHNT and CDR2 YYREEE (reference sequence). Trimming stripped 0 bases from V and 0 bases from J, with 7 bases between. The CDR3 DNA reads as TGTGCCAGCAGCTTGGATCCTAGCTCCTACAATGAGCAGTTCTTC. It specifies CASSLDPSSYNEQFF.

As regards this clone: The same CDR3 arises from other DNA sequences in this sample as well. CDR3 protein: CASSLAGPSYEQYF. The CDR3 DNA reads TGTGCCAGCAGCTTGGCGGGTCCCTCTTACGAGCAGTACTTC. V gene TRBV5-4 combines with J gene TRBJ2-7; D remains ambiguous. Germline V gives CDR1 SGHNT, CDR2 YYREEE (reference sequence). Between the trimmed V and J ends, which lost 0 bases and 4 bases, there was a span of 11 bases. The CDR3 totals 14 residues.

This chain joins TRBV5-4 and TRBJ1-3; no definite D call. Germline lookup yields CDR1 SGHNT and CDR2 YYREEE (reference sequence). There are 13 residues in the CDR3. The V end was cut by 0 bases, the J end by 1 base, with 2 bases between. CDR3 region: CASSLASGNTIYF. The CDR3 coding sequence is TGTGCCAGCAGCTTGGCATCTGGAAACACCATATATTTT.